This is a list of T cell receptor beta chains from one sample in a study of shared clonotypes between healthy human individuals. Assay: immunoSEQ multiplex PCR; the TCRdb copy retains only in-frame clones and omits some. The sample has about 480,000 clones, approximately 85% seen once. The specimen was PBMCs. The origin of the receptors is a woman aged 35 to 49 in good health. Some clones in this sample may be carry-over from other donors' samples. The CDR3 runs from the conserved cysteine through the conserved F or W. D genes are given only for firm matches. The size of a clone is reported for some rows only, either as once, few or many, or as a class for expanded clones.

TRBV19,TRBJ2-3,.,.,CASSIGLALSTDTQYF,TGTGCCAGTAGTATAGGGTTAGCGTTAAGCACAGATACGCAGTATTTT
TRBV9,TRBJ1-3,.,.,CASSVEPQGYGNTIYF,TGTGCCAGCAGCGTAGAGCCGCAGGGGTACGGAAACACCATATATTTT
TRBV11-1,TRBJ2-7,.,.,CASSLGLGHGEDEQYF,TGTGCCAGCAGCTTAGGCCTAGGACATGGCGAGGACGAGCAGTACTTC
TRBV15,TRBJ2-3,TRBD2,.,CATSRDDWGGMLWPTDTQYF,TGTGCCACCAGCAGAGATGACTGGGGGGGAATGCTATGGCCCACAGATACGCAGTATTTT
TRBV6-1,TRBJ1-5,.,once,CASRGHPEEPQHF,TGTGCCAGCCGGGGACACCCCGAGGAGCCCCAGCATTTT
TRBV27,TRBJ2-5,TRBD2,.,CASSLWGGLETQYF,TGTGCCAGCAGTTTATGGGGGGGTCTAGAGACCCAGTACTTC
TRBV6-1,TRBJ1-5,.,.,CASTGESNQPQHF,TGTGCCAGCACAGGGGAGAGCAATCAGCCCCAGCATTTT
TRBV7-8,TRBJ1-5,.,.,CASSWSTTDQPQHF,TGTGCCAGCAGCTGGTCCACCACGGATCAGCCCCAGCATTTT
TRBV28,TRBJ1-5,TRBD1,.,CASRRQGFNQPQHF,TGTGCCAGCAGACGACAGGGGTTCAATCAGCCCCAGCATTTT
TRBV5-4,TRBJ2-2,.,.,CASSPGHFTGELFF,TGTGCCAGCAGCCCCGGACATTTCACCGGGGAGCTGTTTTTT
TRBV7-2,TRBJ1-6,.,.,CASSPRQNSPLHF,TGTGCCAGCAGCCCCCGACAGAATTCACCCCTCCACTTT
TRBV2,TRBJ2-7,TRBD1,.,CASSLRQGGLGEQYF,TGTGCCAGCAGTCTTAGACAGGGGGGTTTGGGCGAGCAGTACTTC
TRBV7-8,TRBJ1-1,.,.,CASSKHPPAEAFF,TGTGCCAGCAGCAAACATCCCCCTGCTGAAGCTTTCTTT
TRBV29-1,TRBJ1-3,.,once,CSVEVGEAIYF,TGCAGCGTTGAAGTAGGGGAGGCCATATATTTT
TRBV7-9,TRBJ2-5,.,.,CASSPLSAEETQYF,TGTGCCAGCAGCCCCCTTTCTGCGGAAGAGACCCAGTACTTC
TRBV28,TRBJ1-5,.,.,CASSLPGGGNQPQHF,TGTGCCAGCAGTTTGCCGGGAGGGGGGAATCAGCCCCAGCATTTT
TRBV5-4,TRBJ2-7,TRBD2,.,CASSRGSSGAPYEQYF,TGTGCCAGCAGCCGCGGGTCCAGCGGGGCACCTTACGAGCAGTACTTC
TRBV28,TRBJ1-3,TRBD1,.,CASSFSGGSGNTIYF,TGTGCCAGCAGTTTTTCAGGGGGCTCTGGAAACACCATATATTTT
TRBV7-2,TRBJ2-3,.,.,CASSIQSASQYF,TGTGCCAGCAGCATACAGAGCGCCAGTCAGTATTTT
TRBV30,TRBJ2-3,.,.,CAWIPHADTQYF,TGTGCCTGGATCCCCCACGCAGATACGCAGTATTTT
TRBV15,TRBJ1-4,TRBD1,.,CATSRGGTGGEKLFF,TGTGCCACCAGCAGAGGGGGGACAGGGGGTGAAAAACTGTTTTTT
TRBV28,TRBJ2-5,.,.,CASSLPSYQETQYF,TGTGCCAGCAGTCTGCCATCATACCAAGAGACCCAGTACTTC
TRBV21-1,TRBJ2-5,.,.,CASSPSPAAPFRETQYF,TGTGCCAGCAGCCCCTCCCCGGCAGCCCCATTTAGGGAGACCCAGTACTTC
TRBV10-3,TRBJ2-5,.,many,CAISDPKEATEYF,TGTGCCATCAGTGACCCGAAGGAGGCAACCGAGTACTTC
TRBV19,TRBJ1-3,.,.,CASSPKGSISGNTIYF,TGTGCCAGTAGTCCCAAGGGGTCGATCTCTGGAAACACCATATATTTT
TRBV20-1,TRBJ2-7,.,.,CSTGLSYEQYF,TGCAGCACCGGGCTCTCCTACGAGCAGTACTTC
TRBV16,TRBJ1-1,.,.,CASSLGLTNTEAFF,TGTGCCAGCAGCCTCGGACTGACGAACACTGAAGCTTTCTTT
TRBV29-1,TRBJ1-2,.,.,CSVPSLANYGYTF,TGCAGCGTCCCATCCCTAGCTAACTATGGCTACACCTTC
TRBV4-1,TRBJ1-4,TRBD1,.,CASSRTGRDEKLFF,TGCGCCAGCAGCCGGACAGGGAGGGATGAAAAACTGTTTTTT
TRBV28,TRBJ1-2,.,.,CASTSPFAGHYGYTF,TGTGCCAGCACTTCCCCCTTCGCAGGGCACTATGGCTACACCTTC
TRBV28,TRBJ2-7,.,.,CASSGPGARRYEQYF,TGTGCCAGCAGTGGGCCAGGGGCGCGTCGGTACGAGCAGTACTTC
TRBV11-3,TRBJ2-2,.,.,CASSQRSTELFF,TGTGCCAGCAGCCAGCGCAGCACGGAGCTGTTTTTT
TRBV28,TRBJ2-7,TRBD1,.,CASREEPGQGVYEQYF,TGTGCCAGCAGGGAAGAACCGGGACAGGGGGTCTACGAGCAGTACTTC
TRBV11-2,TRBJ2-7,.,.,CASSFTRNYEQYF,TGTGCCAGCAGCTTTACTCGAAACTACGAGCAGTACTTC
TRBV28,TRBJ2-2,TRBD1,few,CASSSQGARNTGELFF,TGTGCCAGCAGTTCACAGGGGGCTAGGAACACCGGGGAGCTGTTTTTT
TRBV28,TRBJ2-4,TRBD1,.,CASSLQGVKNIQYF,TGTGCCAGCAGTCTCCAGGGGGTCAAAAACATTCAGTACTTC
TRBV7-2,TRBJ2-7,.,.,CASSLVRNSIEQYF,TGTGCCAGCAGCTTAGTGAGAAATAGCATCGAGCAGTACTTC
TRBV18,TRBJ2-1,.,.,CASSPEAWNEQFF,TGTGCCAGCTCACCCGAGGCGTGGAATGAGCAGTTCTTC
TRBV7-6,TRBJ1-3,TRBD1,.,CASSLGTGGAPGNTIYF,TGTGCCAGCAGCTTAGGGACAGGGGGCGCCCCCGGAAACACCATATATTTT
TRBV2,TRBJ1-2,TRBD1,.,CASRMGQPYGYTF,TGTGCCAGCAGGATGGGACAGCCCTATGGCTACACCTTC
TRBV14,TRBJ2-3,TRBD2,.,CASSQGAGLGFGTDTQYF,TGTGCCAGCAGCCAAGGAGCGGGACTAGGATTTGGCACAGATACGCAGTATTTT
TRBV5-1,TRBJ2-1,.,.,CASSADVSSYNEQFF,TGCGCCAGCAGCGCGGACGTTAGCTCCTACAATGAGCAGTTCTTC
TRBV7-3,TRBJ2-2,TRBD1,.,CASSSTRDRVSHGELFF,TGTGCCAGCAGCTCCACTCGGGACAGGGTATCCCACGGGGAGCTGTTTTTT
TRBV5-1,TRBJ2-3,.,.,CASSLTGLTTDTQYF,TGCGCCAGCAGCTTGACGGGACTCACCACAGATACGCAGTATTTT
TRBV7-3,TRBJ1-1,.,once,CASSPNGEGTEAFF,TGTGCCAGCAGTCCCAACGGGGAGGGCACTGAAGCTTTCTTT
TRBV27,TRBJ2-5,TRBD1,.,CASLSTGSVETQYF,TGTGCCAGCTTATCGACAGGGTCGGTGGAGACCCAGTACTTC
TRBV2,TRBJ2-7,.,.,CASSLGPIPTYEQYF,TGTGCCAGCAGCCTGGGCCCTATCCCCACCTACGAGCAGTACTTC
TRBV5-4,TRBJ2-3,.,few,CASSADGGSPGTDTQYF,TGTGCCAGCTCCGCTGATGGTGGAAGCCCAGGCACAGATACGCAGTATTTT
TRBV7-2,TRBJ2-1,.,.,CASSLEFSYNEQFF,TGTGCCAGCAGCTTAGAATTCAGCTACAATGAGCAGTTCTTC
TRBV13,TRBJ2-1,.,.,CASSSPFLANYNEQFF,TGTGCCAGCAGCTCCCCCTTTTTGGCGAACTACAATGAGCAGTTCTTC
TRBV13,TRBJ2-3,.,many,CASSLVVAAARTDTQYF,TGTGCCAGCAGCTTAGTGGTCGCGGCAGCACGCACAGATACGCAGTATTTT
TRBV4-3,TRBJ1-4,TRBD1,few,CASSLRPPGQGAQEKLFF,TGCGCCAGCAGCCTACGCCCACCGGGACAGGGGGCGCAGGAAAAACTGTTTTTT
TRBV7-3,TRBJ2-3,TRBD2,.,CASSLDPGGADTQYF,TGTGCCAGCAGCTTAGACCCGGGAGGGGCAGATACGCAGTATTTT
TRBV7-3,TRBJ1-2,.,.,CASSLAASNYGYTF,TGTGCCAGCAGCTTAGCAGCCTCTAACTATGGCTACACCTTC
TRBV7-9,TRBJ2-3,.,.,CVAGIADTQYF,TGTGTGGCGGGAATTGCAGATACGCAGTATTTT
TRBV15,TRBJ2-7,.,.,CATSRETGTWPYF,TGTGCCACCAGCAGAGAAACCGGGACATGGCCGTACTTC